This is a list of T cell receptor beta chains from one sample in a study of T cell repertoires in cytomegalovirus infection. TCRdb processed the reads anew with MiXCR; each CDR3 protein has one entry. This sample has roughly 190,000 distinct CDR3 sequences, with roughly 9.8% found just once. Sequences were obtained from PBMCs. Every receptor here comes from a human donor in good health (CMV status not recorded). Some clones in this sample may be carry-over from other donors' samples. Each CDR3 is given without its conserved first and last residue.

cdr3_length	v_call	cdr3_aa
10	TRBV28	ASRGLTGEQF
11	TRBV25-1	ASTGWSTGELF
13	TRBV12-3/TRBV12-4	ASSEGTGGLQPQH
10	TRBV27	ASSFLGQPQH
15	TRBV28	ASSWGPSGRSLNEQF
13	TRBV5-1	ASSLEAFMNTEAF
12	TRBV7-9	ASSPPAANSPLH
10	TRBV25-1	ASSEHTYEQY
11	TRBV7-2	ASSLGRGGTQY
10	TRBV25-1	ASSDGFGELF
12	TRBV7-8	ASSGRDRRTEAF
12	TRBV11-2	ASSSRDGNEKLF
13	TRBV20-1	SASRSGGGQETQY
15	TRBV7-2	ASSLFAGGGRGNEQF
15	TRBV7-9	ASSLSRSGAHQETQY
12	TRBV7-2	ASSSDRGHQPQH
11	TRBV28	ASSTGFYQPQH
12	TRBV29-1	SVGAGGEYTEAF
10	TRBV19	ASSIVGGEAF
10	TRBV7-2	ASSLTDSPLH
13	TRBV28	ASRSQRYSNQPQH
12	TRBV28	ASMPGLSGNTIY
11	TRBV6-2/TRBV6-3	ASSTGLANRQF
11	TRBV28	ASSPRMGGLQY
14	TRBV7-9	ASSATQGVANYGYT
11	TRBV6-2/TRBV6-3	ASRTTSAETQY